This T cell receptor (beta chain) was identified during a study of spatial heterogeneity in lung cancer. Study overall: Sequenced were any available follow-up PBMC samples, which had been obtained a median of approximately two years after resection. Combinations of a unique TCR and a UMI were tallied in raw reads, and on average each appeared more than ten times.

Regarding time point: blood at routine non-recurrence follow-up after resection. Researchers sequenced whole RNA taken from tumor, nontumor lung or frozen PBMC without sorting. Individual TCR cDNA molecules each bore their own unique molecular identifier. TCRdb ran MiXCR on the 5' RACE reads and lists one entry per CDR3 protein. Of under 25,000 distinct CDR3 sequences in the sample, 9% to 10% were seen once. V was pared by 6 bases and J by 2 bases, with 7 bases between. This CDR3 is built from 11 residues. CDR1 is SQVTM and CDR2 is ANQGSEA in the germline V gene. Source: PBMCs, taken at follow-up. This chain links TRBV29-1 with TRBJ1-2; possible D gene TRBD1, 6 bases. This TCR derives from a female donor with early-stage non-small cell lung cancer. CDR3 sequence reads: CSVGQNYGYTF. The CDR3 bases are TGCAGCGTCGGACAGAACTATGGCTACACCTTC.